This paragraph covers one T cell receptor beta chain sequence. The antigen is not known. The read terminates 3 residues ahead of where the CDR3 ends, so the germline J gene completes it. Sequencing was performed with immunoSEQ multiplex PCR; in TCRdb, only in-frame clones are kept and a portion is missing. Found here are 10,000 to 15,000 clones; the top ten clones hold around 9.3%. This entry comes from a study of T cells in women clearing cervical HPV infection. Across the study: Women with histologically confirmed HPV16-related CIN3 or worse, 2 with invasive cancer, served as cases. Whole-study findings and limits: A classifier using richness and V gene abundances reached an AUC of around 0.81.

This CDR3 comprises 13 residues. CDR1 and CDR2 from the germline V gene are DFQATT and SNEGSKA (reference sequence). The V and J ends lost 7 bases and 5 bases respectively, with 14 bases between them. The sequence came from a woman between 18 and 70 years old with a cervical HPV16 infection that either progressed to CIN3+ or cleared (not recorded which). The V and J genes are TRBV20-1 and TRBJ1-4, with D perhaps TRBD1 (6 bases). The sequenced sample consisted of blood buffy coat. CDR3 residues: CSGGGGPNEKLFF. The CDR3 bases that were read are TGCAGTGGGGGCGGGGGGCCAAATGAAAAA.